These 26 T cell receptor beta chains were sequenced from one sample in a study of T-cell reconstitution after alpha-beta-depleted transplantation in children. Construction of the TCRbeta library involved unique molecular identifiers. TCRdb reprocessed the PCR reads with MiXCR, giving one entry per CDR3 protein. The data hold about a million distinct CDR3 sequences, with around 30% observed a single time. The sequenced sample was PBMCs, mostly from graft donor cells, obtained 360 days after TCRalphabeta/CD19-depleted stem cell transplant. The receptors here all came from a boy younger than two who had a stem cell transplant for SCID, so the T cells may come from the graft donor.

The rearrangement links TRBV2 to TRBJ2-7; no firm D call. The CDR3 length is 11 residues. The V and J ends lost 3 bases and 6 bases respectively, with 6 bases between them. CDR1 SNHLY and CDR2 FYNNEI come from the germline V gene. The CDR3 DNA follows: TGTGCCAGCAGTGAGGGTATCGAGCAGTACTTC. Amino acid sequence: CASSEGIEQYF.

The V gene is TRBV7-6, the J gene TRBJ2-6, with TRBD2 matching 11 bases. CDR3 length equals 17 residues. Losses at the gene ends were 2 bases for V and 4 bases for J; bases not matched to a gene: 4. Germline loops: CDR1 SGHVS, CDR2 FNYEAQ. The CDR3 region has the DNA TGTGCCAGCAGCTTACTAGCGGGGGGTGAAGGGGCCAACGTCCTGACTTTC. The encoded protein is CASSLLAGGEGANVLTF.

The chain recombines TRBV29-1 with TRBJ2-5, with 9 bases that match TRBD1. The CDR3 consists of 13 residues. CDR1 is SQVTM and CDR2 is ANQGSEA in the germline V gene. Losses at the gene ends were 4 bases for V and 5 bases for J; bases not matched to a gene: 5. Written as DNA, the CDR3 is TGCAGCGTTGTGGGACAGGGTGTGGAGACCCAGTACTTC. Its translation is CSVVGQGVETQYF.

The gene calls are TRBV7-9 and TRBJ2-7; TRBD2 matches at 10 bases. The CDR3 extends over 13 amino acids. V lost 5 bases and J lost 7; bases outside the gene matches: 5. The germline CDR1 and CDR2 sequences are SEHNR and FQNEAQ (reference sequence). The CDR3 region is CASSLTGLAEQYF. The CDR3, as DNA: TGTGCCAGCAGCCTCACGGGACTAGCGGAGCAGTACTTC.

J is TRBJ2-4 and V is TRBV12-3 or TRBV12-4, with TRBD1 identical over 10 bases. CDR3 length: 14 residues. The trim removed 3 bases at V and 7 bases at J, leaving 3 bases unmatched. The CDR3 DNA reads as TGTGCCAGCAGTTTCGGGGACAGGGGTAACATTCAGTACTTC. Translation gives CASSFGDRGNIQYF.

The V gene is TRBV27, the J gene TRBJ2-3; D remains unclear. Germline lookup yields CDR1 MNHEY and CDR2 SMNVEV (reference sequence). Trimming left V 6 bases short and J 2 bases short, with 18 bases between. The CDR3 is 16 amino acids. The CDR3 nucleotides are TGTGCCAGCAGGCCCTTAGGGATCGCCTTCACAGATACGCAGTATTTT. This sequence encodes CASRPLGIAFTDTQYF.

This clonotype has more than one count but fewer than ten. The CDR3 nucleotides read TGTGCCAGCAGGGGACAGGGGGGGCCCTACGAGCAGTACTTC. This translates into CASRGQGGPYEQYF. This chain uses TRBV7-9 with TRBJ2-7, with 11 bases fitting TRBD1. After removal of 6 bases from V and 2 bases from J, the junction contained 3 bases not matched to a gene. Germline CDR1 SEHNR, CDR2 FQNEAQ (reference sequence). The CDR3 length is 14 residues.

This chain links TRBV6-5 with TRBJ2-1; unclear D gene. The CDR3 consists of 14 residues. Trimming stripped 2 bases from V and 10 bases from J, with 15 bases between. Germline loops: CDR1 MNHEY, CDR2 SVGAGI. As DNA, the CDR3 is TGTGCCAGCAGTTACGCTTCGCCCCGCCTGGAGCAGTTCTTC. Translation: CASSYASPRLEQFF.

CDR3 sequence: CASRGLTGDTEAFF. DNA of the CDR3: TGTGCCAGCAGGGGTCTTACAGGGGACACTGAAGCTTTCTTT. V and J are TRBV27 and TRBJ1-1, with TRBD1 matching 7 bases. J was trimmed by 3 bases and V by 6 bases; bases with no gene match: 7. This CDR3 spans 14 amino acids. CDR1 and CDR2 from the germline V gene are MNHEY and SMNVEV (reference sequence).

The chain uses TRBV7-2 and TRBJ1-1; no reliable D call. This CDR3 is 13 amino acids long. Germline V lookup: CDR1 SGHTA, CDR2 FQGNSA. The germline V and J ends were trimmed by 5 bases and 5 bases, with 12 bases remaining between them. The CDR3 nucleotides are TGTGCCAGCAGCCCTATGGGTGGGACTGAAGCTTTCTTT. Protein product: CASSPMGGTEAFF.

This clonotype showed up just a few times. Here the CDR3 reads CSARGKGYTF. For the CDR3, the DNA is TGCAGTGCTAGAGGGAAGGGCTACACCTTC. This chain links TRBV20-1 with TRBJ1-2; no clear D. V was trimmed by 1 base and J by 8 bases, leaving 5 bases between them. The CDR3 length is 10 residues. CDR1 is DFQATT and CDR2 is SNEGSKA in the germline V gene (reference sequence).

The V gene is TRBV5-1, the J gene TRBJ1-4; D might be TRBD1 (5 bases). The CDR3 is made up of 17 amino acids. V lost 3 bases, J lost 0 bases, and 15 bases lay in between. Germline-derived CDR1 and CDR2 are SGHRS and YFSETQ. Here the CDR3 reads CASSSGLEPTTNEKLFF. The CDR3, as DNA: TGCGCCAGCAGCTCGGGACTGGAACCGACAACTAATGAAAAACTGTTTTTT.

The V call is TRBV20-1, the J call TRBJ2-7; tentatively, D is TRBD1 (7 bases). The CDR3 spans 15 residues. The germline gives CDR1 DFQATT, CDR2 SNEGSKA (reference sequence). V lost 6 bases and J lost 2, with 20 bases in between. In nucleotides, the CDR3 is TGCAGTGCCATGGGCGGAGGGACAGCAACCTACGAGCAGTACTTC. This sequence encodes CSAMGGGTATYEQYF.

The table lists this clonotype with a few counts. V is TRBV6-5 and J is TRBJ2-3; D is possibly TRBD1 or TRBD2 (5 bases each). Germline loops: CDR1 MNHEY, CDR2 SVGAGI. Trimming left V 2 bases short and J 2 bases short, with 11 bases between. The CDR3 loop spans 15 amino acids. CDR3 DNA: TGTGCCAGCAGTTACGGGACGATCTCCACAGATACGCAGTATTTT. Translation: CASSYGTISTDTQYF.

The chain links TRBV3-1 to TRBJ2-7; D may match TRBD1 or TRBD2 (5 bases each). The CDR3 contains 15 residues. CDR1 LGHDT and CDR2 YNNKEL come from the germline V gene (reference sequence). The V gene lost 0 bases and the J gene lost 7 bases, with 16 bases spanning the gap. CDR3 sequence: CASSQDMQGAREQYF. The CDR3 DNA follows: TGTGCCAGCAGCCAAGATATGCAGGGAGCGAGGGAGCAGTACTTC.

V gene TRBV4-2 combines with J gene TRBJ1-5; 9 bases map to TRBD1. The V segment lost 0 bases and the J segment 7 bases; nucleotides outside the gene matches: 13. CDR1 LGHNA and CDR2 YNFKEQ come from the germline V gene. This CDR3 is built from 18 residues. CDR3 region: CASSQDFLGQGYQQPQHF. Here the CDR3 DNA reads TGTGCCAGCAGCCAAGATTTTCTAGGACAGGGGTATCAACAGCCCCAGCATTTT.

This clonotype showed up just a few times. The chain combines TRBV10-1 with TRBJ2-3; TRBD2 agrees at 7 bases. The V gene's germline CDR1 is WNHNN and CDR2 SYGVQD (reference sequence). V gave up 5 bases and J gave up 4 bases; unmatched junction bases: 3. The CDR3 runs to 13 residues. CDR3 sequence reads: CASSSGLSDTQYF. The CDR3 DNA follows: TGCGCCAGCAGTTCGGGACTATCAGATACGCAGTATTTT.

The gene calls are TRBV15 and TRBJ1-1; D gene uncertain. This CDR3 contains 14 residues. Germline CDR1 LNHNV, CDR2 YYDKDF (reference sequence). Trimming removed 0 bases from V and 3 bases from J, with 8 bases in between. As DNA, the CDR3 is TGTGCCACCAGCAGAGAAGGTGGGGACACTGAAGCTTTCTTT. Protein: CATSREGGDTEAFF.

Many counts were recorded for this clonotype. The V and J genes are TRBV10-3 and TRBJ1-1; weak D call: TRBD1 (6 bases). CDR3 length: 12 amino acids. Between the trimmed V and J ends, which lost 8 bases and 4 bases, there was a span of 11 bases. Germline loops: CDR1 ENHRY, CDR2 SYGVKD. The CDR3 nucleotides are TGTGCCATCTCAAGGGGGTCCACTGAAGCTTTCTTT. Its protein is CAISRGSTEAFF.

This clonotype turned up a few times. V and J are TRBV11-2 and TRBJ2-1, with 9 bases lining up with TRBD2. With V trimmed by 3 bases and J by 7 bases, 4 bases remained unmatched. Germline loops: CDR1 SGHAT, CDR2 FQNNGV. CDR3 length equals 14 residues. In DNA, the CDR3 is TGTGCCAGCAGCTTGGGACTAGCTAGTAATGAGCAGTTCTTC. Translating gives CASSLGLASNEQFF.

This rearrangement joins TRBV7-2 to TRBJ2-7, with D perhaps matching TRBD1 (6 bases). With 5 bases removed from V and 3 bases from J, the gap between germline ends came to 17 bases. CDR3 length equals 15 residues. From germline, CDR1 is SGHTA and CDR2 FQGNSA. The CDR3 spells CASSLKGQSVYEQYF. Here the CDR3 DNA reads TGTGCCAGCAGCCTGAAGGGACAAAGCGTCTACGAGCAGTACTTC.

J is TRBJ2-3 and V is TRBV7-8, with 9 bases aligning to TRBD2. The CDR3 loop spans 16 amino acids. Germline V gene lookup returns CDR1 SGHVS and CDR2 FQNEAQ. The V and J ends lost 5 bases and 0 bases, in that order; junction bases with no gene match: 6. The DNA for the CDR3 is TGTGCCAGCAGCGCGTCGACTAGCGGAAGCACAGATACGCAGTATTTT. It encodes CASSASTSGSTDTQYF.

This clonotype was detected only a few times. The V gene is TRBV7-2, the J gene TRBJ2-3, with D perhaps given as TRBD1 or TRBD2 (5 bases each). The V end was cut by 7 bases, the J end by 2 bases, with 22 bases between. The CDR3 runs to 17 residues. Germline values: CDR1 SGHTA, CDR2 FQGNSA. Here the CDR3 reads CASKMTLRGPATDTQYF. For the CDR3, the DNA is TGTGCCAGCAAGATGACGTTACGGGGCCCGGCCACAGATACGCAGTATTTT.

This clonotype was detected a few times. The CDR3 protein is CSARPGQDGNTIYF. The CDR3 nucleotides read TGCAGTGCTCGGCCGGGACAGGACGGAAACACCATATATTTT. The gene calls are TRBV20-1 and TRBJ1-3, with 8 positions matching TRBD1. This CDR3 is built from 14 residues. J gave up 4 bases and V 5 bases, and 7 bases lay outside the gene matches. Germline lookup yields CDR1 DFQATT and CDR2 SNEGSKA (reference sequence).

The CDR3 region is CASSSLEGPTEAFF. DNA of the CDR3: TGCGCCAGCAGCTCCTTAGAGGGCCCCACTGAAGCTTTCTTT. The J gene is TRBJ1-1, the V gene TRBV5-1; the D is unclear. The V gene's germline CDR1 is SGHRS and CDR2 YFSETQ. The CDR3 runs to 14 residues. The V and J ends lost 3 bases and 4 bases respectively, with 13 bases between them.

The chain has TRBV20-1 and TRBJ2-3; tentative D call: TRBD2 (5 bases). CDR3 length: 15 amino acids. Germline values: CDR1 DFQATT, CDR2 SNEGSKA (reference sequence). Trimming took 3 bases from V and 1 from J, leaving 14 bases between them. CDR3 nucleotides: TGCAGTGCTAGTAAAGAGGGAAGGGGCACAGATACGCAGTATTTT. Amino acids: CSASKEGRGTDTQYF.